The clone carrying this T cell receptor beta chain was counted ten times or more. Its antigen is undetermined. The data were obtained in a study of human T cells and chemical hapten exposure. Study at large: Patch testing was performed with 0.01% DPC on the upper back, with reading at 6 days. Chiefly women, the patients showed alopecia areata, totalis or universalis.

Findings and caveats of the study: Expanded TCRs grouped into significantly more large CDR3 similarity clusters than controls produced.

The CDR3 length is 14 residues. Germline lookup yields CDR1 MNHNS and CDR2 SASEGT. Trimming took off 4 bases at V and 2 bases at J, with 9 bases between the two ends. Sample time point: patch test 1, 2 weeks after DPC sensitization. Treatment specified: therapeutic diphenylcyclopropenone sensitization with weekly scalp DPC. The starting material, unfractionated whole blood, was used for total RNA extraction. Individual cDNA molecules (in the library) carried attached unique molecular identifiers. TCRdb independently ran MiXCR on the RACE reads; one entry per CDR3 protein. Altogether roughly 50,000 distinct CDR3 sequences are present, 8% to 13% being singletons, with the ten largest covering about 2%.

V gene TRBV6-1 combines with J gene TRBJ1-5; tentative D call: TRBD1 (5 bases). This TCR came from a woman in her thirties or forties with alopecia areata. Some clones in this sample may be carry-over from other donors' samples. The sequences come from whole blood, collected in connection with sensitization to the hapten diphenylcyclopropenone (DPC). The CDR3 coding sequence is TGTGCCAGCAGTGCGGGGGTTGGCAATCAGCCCCAGCATTTT. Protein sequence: CASSAGVGNQPQHF.